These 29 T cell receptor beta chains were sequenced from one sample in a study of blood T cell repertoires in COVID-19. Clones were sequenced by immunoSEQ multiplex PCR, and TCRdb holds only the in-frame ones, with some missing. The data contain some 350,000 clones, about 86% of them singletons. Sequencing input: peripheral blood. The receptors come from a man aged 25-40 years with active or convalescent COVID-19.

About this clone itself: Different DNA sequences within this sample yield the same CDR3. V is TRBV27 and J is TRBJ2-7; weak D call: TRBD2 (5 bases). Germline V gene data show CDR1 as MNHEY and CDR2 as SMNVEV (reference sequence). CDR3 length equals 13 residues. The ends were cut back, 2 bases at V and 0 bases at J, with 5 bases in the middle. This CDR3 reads CASSLEGSYEQYF. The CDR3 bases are TGTGCCAGCAGTTTAGAGGGCTCCTACGAGCAGTACTTC.

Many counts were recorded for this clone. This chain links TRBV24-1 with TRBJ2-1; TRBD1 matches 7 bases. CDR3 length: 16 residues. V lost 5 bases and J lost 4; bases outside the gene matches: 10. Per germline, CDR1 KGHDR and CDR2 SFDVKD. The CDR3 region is CATSGTTGQSYNEQFF. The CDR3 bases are TGTGCCACCAGTGGAACGACAGGGCAGTCATACAATGAGCAGTTCTTC.

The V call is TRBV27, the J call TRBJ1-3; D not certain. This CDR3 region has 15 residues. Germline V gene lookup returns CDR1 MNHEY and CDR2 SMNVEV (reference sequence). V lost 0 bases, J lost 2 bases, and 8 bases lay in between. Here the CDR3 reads CASSLSWGAGNTIYF. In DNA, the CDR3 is TGTGCCAGCAGTTTATCGTGGGGAGCTGGAAACACCATATATTTT.

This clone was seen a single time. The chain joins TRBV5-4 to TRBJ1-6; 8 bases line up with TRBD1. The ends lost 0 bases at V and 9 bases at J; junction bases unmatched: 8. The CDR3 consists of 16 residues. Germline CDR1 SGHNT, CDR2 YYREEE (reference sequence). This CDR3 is CASSLVGQGALSPLHF. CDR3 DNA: TGTGCCAGCAGCTTGGTTGGTCAGGGGGCGCTTTCACCCCTCCACTTT.

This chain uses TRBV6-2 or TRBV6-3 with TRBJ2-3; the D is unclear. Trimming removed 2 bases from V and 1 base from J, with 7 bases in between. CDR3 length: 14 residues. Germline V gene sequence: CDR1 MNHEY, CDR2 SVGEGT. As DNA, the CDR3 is TGTGCCAGCAGTTACCCTCGCGGCACAGATACGCAGTATTTT. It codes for CASSYPRGTDTQYF.

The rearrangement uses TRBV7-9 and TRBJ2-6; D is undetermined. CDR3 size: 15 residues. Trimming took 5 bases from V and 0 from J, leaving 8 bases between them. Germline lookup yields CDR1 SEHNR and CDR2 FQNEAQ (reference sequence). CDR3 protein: CASSPHSSGANVLTF. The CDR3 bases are TGTGCCAGCAGCCCCCATTCCTCTGGGGCCAACGTCCTGACTTTC.

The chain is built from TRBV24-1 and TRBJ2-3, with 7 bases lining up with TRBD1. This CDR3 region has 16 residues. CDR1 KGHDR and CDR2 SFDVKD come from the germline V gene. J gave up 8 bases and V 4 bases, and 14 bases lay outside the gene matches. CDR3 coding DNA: TGTGCCACCAGTGACGGACAGGTTAGAGGGTGGGGTACGCAGTATTTT. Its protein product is CATSDGQVRGWGTQYF.

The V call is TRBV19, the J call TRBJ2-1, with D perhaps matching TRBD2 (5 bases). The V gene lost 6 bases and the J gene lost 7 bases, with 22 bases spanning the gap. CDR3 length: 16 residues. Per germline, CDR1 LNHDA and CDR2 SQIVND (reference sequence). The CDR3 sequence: CASRTQSGSRGNEQFF. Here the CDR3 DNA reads TGTGCCAGTAGAACCCAGAGCGGATCCCGGGGAAATGAGCAGTTCTTC.

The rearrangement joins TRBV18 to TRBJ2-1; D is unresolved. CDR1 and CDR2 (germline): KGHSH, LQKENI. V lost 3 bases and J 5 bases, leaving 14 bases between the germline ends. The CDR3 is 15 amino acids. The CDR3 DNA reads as TGTGCCAGCTCACCTACTCTCTCGGGTAACAATGAGCAGTTCTTC. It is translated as CASSPTLSGNNEQFF.

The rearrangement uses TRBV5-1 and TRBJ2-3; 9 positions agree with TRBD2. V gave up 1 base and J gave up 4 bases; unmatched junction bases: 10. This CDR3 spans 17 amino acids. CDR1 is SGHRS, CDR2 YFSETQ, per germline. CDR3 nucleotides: TGCGCCAGCAGCTTGAATAGCGGGAGTGTTGTAGCAGATACGCAGTATTTT. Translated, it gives CASSLNSGSVVADTQYF.

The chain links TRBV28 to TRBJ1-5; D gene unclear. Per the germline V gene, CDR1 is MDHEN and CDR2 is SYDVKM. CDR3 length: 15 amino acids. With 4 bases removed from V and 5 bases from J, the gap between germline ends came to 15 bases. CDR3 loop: CASSSPSPRDQPQHF. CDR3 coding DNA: TGTGCCAGCAGTTCTCCCTCCCCGAGGGATCAGCCCCAGCATTTT.

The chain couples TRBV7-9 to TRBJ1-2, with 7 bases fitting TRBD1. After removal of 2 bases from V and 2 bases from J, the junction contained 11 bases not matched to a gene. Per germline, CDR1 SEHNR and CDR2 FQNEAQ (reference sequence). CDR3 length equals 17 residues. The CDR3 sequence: CASSLFQGVDLNYGYTF. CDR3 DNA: TGTGCCAGCAGCTTATTCCAGGGGGTTGACCTCAACTATGGCTACACCTTC.

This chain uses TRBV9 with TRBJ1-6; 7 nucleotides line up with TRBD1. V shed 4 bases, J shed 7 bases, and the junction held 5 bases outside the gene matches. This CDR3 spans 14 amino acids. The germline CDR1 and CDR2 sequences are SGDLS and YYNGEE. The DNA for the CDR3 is TGTGCCAGCAGCCCACAGGGGAGAAATTCACCCCTCCACTTT. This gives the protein CASSPQGRNSPLHF.

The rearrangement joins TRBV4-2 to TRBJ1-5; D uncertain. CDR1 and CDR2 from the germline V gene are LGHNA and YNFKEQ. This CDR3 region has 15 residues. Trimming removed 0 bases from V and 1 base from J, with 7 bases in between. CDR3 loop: CASSQDPESNQPQHF. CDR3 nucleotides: TGTGCCAGCAGCCAAGACCCGGAGAGCAATCAGCCCCAGCATTTT.

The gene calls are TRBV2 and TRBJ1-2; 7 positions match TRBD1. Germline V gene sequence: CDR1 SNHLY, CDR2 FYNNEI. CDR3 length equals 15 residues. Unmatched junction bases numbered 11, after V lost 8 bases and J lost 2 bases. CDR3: CASHLPGQTNYGYTF. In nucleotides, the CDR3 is TGTGCCAGCCACCTACCGGGACAGACGAACTATGGCTACACCTTC.

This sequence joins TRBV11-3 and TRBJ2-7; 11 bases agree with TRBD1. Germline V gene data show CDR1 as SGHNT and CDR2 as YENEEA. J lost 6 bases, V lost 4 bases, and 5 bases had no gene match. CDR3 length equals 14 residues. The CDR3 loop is CASSSRTGGVEQYF. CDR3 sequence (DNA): TGTGCCAGCAGCTCTCGGACAGGGGGCGTCGAGCAGTACTTC.

CDR3 loop: CASSMGASRFTDTQYF. The CDR3 DNA sequence: TGTGCCAGCAGTATGGGCGCAAGTCGGTTCACAGATACGCAGTATTTT. The chain uses TRBV7-2 and TRBJ2-3; D is undetermined. Trimming shortened V by 6 bases and J by 2 bases, and 18 bases separated the two germline ends. Germline CDR1 is SGHTA and CDR2 is FQGNSA. The CDR3 covers 16 residues.

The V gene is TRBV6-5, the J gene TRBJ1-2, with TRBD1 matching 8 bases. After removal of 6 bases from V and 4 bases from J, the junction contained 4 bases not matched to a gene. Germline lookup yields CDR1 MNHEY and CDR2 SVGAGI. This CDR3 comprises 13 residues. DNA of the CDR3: TGTGCCAGCAGCCAACAGGGGGGCTATGGCTACACCTTC. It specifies CASSQQGGYGYTF.

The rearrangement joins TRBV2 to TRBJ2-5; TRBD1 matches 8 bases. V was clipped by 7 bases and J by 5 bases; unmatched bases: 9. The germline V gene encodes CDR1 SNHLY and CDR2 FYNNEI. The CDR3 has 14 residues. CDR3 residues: CASNSDRVGETQYF. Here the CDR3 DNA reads TGTGCCAGCAATTCGGACAGGGTGGGGGAGACCCAGTACTTC.

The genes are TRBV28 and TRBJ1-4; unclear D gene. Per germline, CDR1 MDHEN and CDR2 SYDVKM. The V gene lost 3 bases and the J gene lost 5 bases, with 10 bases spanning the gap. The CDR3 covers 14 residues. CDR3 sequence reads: CASSFGSGNEKLFF. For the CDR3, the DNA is TGTGCCAGCAGTTTTGGCAGCGGGAATGAAAAACTGTTTTTT.

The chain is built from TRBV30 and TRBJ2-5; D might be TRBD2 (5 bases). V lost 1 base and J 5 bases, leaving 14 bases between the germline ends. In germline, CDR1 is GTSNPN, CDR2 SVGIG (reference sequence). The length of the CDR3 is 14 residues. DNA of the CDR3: TGTGCCTGGAGTGGGACTTCGATAGGGGAGACCCAGTACTTC. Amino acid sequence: CAWSGTSIGETQYF.

The CDR3 region has the DNA TGCGCCAGCAGCCAAGATCTGGGGCAAAATCAGCCCCAGCATTTT. As protein: CASSQDLGQNQPQHF. V is TRBV4-1 and J is TRBJ1-5; a possible D gene is TRBD1 (5 bases). The CDR3 covers 15 residues. Germline V gene lookup returns CDR1 MGHRA and CDR2 YSYEKL. V was trimmed by 0 bases and J by 4 bases, leaving 10 bases between them.

CDR3 sequence (DNA): TGTGCCAGCAGCTTAAATAATCCCACCGGGGAGCTGTTTTTT. This encodes CASSLNNPTGELFF. This sequence joins TRBV7-9 and TRBJ2-2; D unresolved. The CDR3 loop spans 14 amino acids. Germline assignment: CDR1 SEHNR and CDR2 FQNEAQ (reference sequence). V lost 2 bases and J 4 bases, leaving 8 bases between the germline ends.

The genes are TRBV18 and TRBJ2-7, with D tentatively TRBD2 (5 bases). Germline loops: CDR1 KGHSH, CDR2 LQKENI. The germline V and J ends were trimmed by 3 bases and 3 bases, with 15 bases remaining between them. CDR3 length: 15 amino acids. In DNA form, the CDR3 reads TGTGCCAGCTCACCTTCGGGGTTCTACAACTACGAGCAGTACTTC. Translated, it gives CASSPSGFYNYEQYF.

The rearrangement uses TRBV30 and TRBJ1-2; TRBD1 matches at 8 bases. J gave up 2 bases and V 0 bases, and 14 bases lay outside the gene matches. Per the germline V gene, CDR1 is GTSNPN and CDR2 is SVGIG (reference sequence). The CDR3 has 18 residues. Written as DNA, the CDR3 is TGTGCCTGGAGTGTGAGGACAGGGTTAATTTTTGGAAACTATGGCTACACCTTC. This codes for CAWSVRTGLIFGNYGYTF.

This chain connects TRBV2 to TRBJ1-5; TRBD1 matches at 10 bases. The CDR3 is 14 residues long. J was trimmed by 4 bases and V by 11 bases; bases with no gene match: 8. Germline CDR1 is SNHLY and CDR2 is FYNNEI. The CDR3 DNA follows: TGTGCCTGGCCGGACAGGGGGGCAAATCAGCCCCAGCATTTT. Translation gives CAWPDRGANQPQHF.

CDR3 DNA sequence: TGCAGCGCCCCTAGTGGGGGGAGGGGTGAAAAACTGTTTTTT. It yields the protein CSAPSGGRGEKLFF. This rearrangement joins TRBV29-1 to TRBJ1-4, with D possibly being TRBD1 (5 bases). The CDR3 runs to 14 residues. V was pared by 7 bases and J by 7 bases, with 19 bases between. The germline gives CDR1 SQVTM, CDR2 ANQGSEA.

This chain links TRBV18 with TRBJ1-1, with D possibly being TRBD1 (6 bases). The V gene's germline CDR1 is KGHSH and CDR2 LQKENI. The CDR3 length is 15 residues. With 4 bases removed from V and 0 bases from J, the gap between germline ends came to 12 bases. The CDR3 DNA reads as TGTGCCAGCTCACAAGACTGGGACATGAACACTGAAGCTTTCTTT. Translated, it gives CASSQDWDMNTEAFF.

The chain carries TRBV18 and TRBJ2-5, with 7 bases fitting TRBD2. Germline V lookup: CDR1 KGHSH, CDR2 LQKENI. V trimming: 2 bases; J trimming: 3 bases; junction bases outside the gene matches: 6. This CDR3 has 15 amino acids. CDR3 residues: CASSPSRAGEETQYF. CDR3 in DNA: TGTGCCAGCTCACCATCCCGCGCGGGGGAAGAGACCCAGTACTTC.